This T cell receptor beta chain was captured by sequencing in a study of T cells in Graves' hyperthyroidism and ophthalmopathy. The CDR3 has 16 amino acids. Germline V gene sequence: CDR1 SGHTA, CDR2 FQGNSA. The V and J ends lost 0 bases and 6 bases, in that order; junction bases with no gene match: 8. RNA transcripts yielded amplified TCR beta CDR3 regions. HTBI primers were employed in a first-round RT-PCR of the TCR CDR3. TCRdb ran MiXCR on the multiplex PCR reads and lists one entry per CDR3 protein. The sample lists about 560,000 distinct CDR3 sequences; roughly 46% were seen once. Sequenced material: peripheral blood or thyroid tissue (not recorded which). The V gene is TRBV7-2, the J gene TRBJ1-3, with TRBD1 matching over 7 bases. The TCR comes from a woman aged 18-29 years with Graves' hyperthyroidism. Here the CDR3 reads CASSLARGFVENTIYF. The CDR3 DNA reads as TGTGCCAGCAGCTTAGCCAGGGGGTTTGTTGAAAACACCATATATTTT.